This section outlines one TCR beta chain sequence together with its context. The V gene lost 0 bases and the J gene lost 2 bases, with 7 bases spanning the gap. This CDR3 contains 15 residues. Germline V CDR1 and CDR2: LGHDT, YNNKEL (reference sequence). This specimen belongs to a study of blood T cell repertoires in COVID-19. Study-wide background: Samples representing acute and convalescent COVID-19 were sourced from the United States, Italy and Spain. T cells, B-cell-depleted T cells, or PBMCs provided the cDNA or gDNA that served as material.

How the authors handled the data: Quantification of nucleated cells was approximated via reference gene primer amplification. Profiled with immunoSEQ multiplex PCR; TCRdb holds only in-frame clones, not every one. The D gene and trimming were derived from the DNA, and the V and J assignments and clone size from that table. This table holds a few hundred thousand clones, under 90% found once. The receptor was isolated from a man aged 55 to 70 with acute or convalescent COVID-19. What was sequenced was peripheral blood. The chain uses TRBV3-1 (or the pseudogene TRBV3-2) and TRBJ2-2; D might be TRBD2 (5 bases). The DNA of the CDR3 is TGTGCCAGCAGCCAAGATGGGAGAAACACCGGGGAGCTGTTTTTT. Protein: CASSQDGRNTGELFF.